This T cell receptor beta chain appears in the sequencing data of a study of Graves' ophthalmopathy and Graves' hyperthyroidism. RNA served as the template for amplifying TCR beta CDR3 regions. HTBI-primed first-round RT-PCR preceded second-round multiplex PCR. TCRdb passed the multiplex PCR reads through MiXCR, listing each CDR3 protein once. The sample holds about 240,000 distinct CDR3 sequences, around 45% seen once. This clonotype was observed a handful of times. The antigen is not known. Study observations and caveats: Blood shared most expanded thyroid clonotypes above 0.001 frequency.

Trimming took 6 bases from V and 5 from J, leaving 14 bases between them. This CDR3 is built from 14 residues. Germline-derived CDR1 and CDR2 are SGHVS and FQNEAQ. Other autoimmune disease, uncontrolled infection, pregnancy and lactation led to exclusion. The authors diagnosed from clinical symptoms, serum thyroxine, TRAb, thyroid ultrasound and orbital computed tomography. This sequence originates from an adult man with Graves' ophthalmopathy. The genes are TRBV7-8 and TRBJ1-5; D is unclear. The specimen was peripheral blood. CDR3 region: CASSEAPGYQPQHF. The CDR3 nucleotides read TGTGCCAGCAGTGAAGCACCGGGTTATCAGCCCCAGCATTTT.